This record covers a single T cell receptor beta chain. Its target is unknown. The authors amplified TCR beta CDR3 regions from RNA transcripts. First-round RT-PCR relied on HTBI primers, and a second-round multiplex PCR came next. MiXCR, run by TCRdb on the multiplex PCR reads, gives a single entry per CDR3 protein. The table has over a million distinct CDR3 sequences, 35% to 40% seen once. It was on clinical symptoms, serum thyroxine, TRAb, thyroid ultrasound and orbital computed tomography that diagnosis relied. Per the germline V gene, CDR1 is DFQATT and CDR2 is SNEGSKA (reference sequence). V lost 6 bases, J lost 3 bases, and 9 bases lay in between. The CDR3 covers 12 residues. These data come from a study of Graves' ophthalmopathy and Graves' hyperthyroidism. Findings and limits, study-wide: In blood, most expanded thyroid clonotypes above 0.001 frequency were also detected.

The clonotype comes from an adult man with Graves' hyperthyroidism. V is TRBV20-1 and J is TRBJ1-3; D ambiguous. The sequenced sample was peripheral blood or thyroid tissue (not recorded which). CDR3 loop: CSATAFGNTIYF. The CDR3 region has the DNA TGCAGTGCCACAGCCTTTGGAAACACCATATATTTT.